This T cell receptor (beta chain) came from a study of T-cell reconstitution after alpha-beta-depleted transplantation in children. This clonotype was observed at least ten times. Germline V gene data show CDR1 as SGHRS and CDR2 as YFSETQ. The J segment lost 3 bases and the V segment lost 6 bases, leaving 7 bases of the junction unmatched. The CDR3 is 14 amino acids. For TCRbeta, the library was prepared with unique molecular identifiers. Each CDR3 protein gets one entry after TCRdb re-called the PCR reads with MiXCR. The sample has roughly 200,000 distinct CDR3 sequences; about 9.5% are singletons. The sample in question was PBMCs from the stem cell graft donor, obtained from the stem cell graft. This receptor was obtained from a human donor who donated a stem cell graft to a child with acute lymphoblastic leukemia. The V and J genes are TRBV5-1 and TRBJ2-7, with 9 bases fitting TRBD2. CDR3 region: CASTPGSGGYEQYF. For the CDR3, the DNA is TGCGCCAGCACTCCGGGTAGCGGGGGCTACGAGCAGTACTTC.